These 24 T cell receptor beta chains share one sample of origin, sequenced in a study of long-term antiretroviral therapy in people with HIV. Researchers report immunoSEQ v3.0 was run at survey level. The repertoire was sequenced with immunoSEQ multiplex PCR; TCRdb's copy has only in-frame clones and lacks some. Among 25,000 to 35,000 clones, almost 97% were seen once, and the ten largest hold 2.5% to 3%. Source: unsorted PBMCs, taken 6.9 years after starting antiretroviral therapy. The receptor source for this set is a man in his thirties or forties with HIV.

The rearrangement uses TRBV7-2 and TRBJ2-2, with D perhaps matching TRBD2 (5 bases). V gave up 4 bases and J gave up 6 bases, with 12 bases separating them. Germline CDR1 reads SGHTA; CDR2 reads FQGNSA. This CDR3 spans 14 amino acids. The DNA of the CDR3 is TGTGCCAGCAGCTCACCAGGACTCCCCGGGGAGCTGTTTTTT. Its translation: CASSSPGLPGELFF.

The chain is built from TRBV9 and TRBJ2-4, with D perhaps being TRBD1 or TRBD2 (7 bases each). In germline, CDR1 is SGDLS, CDR2 YYNGEE. The CDR3 covers 14 residues. Trimming pared 0 bases from V and 8 bases from J, leaving 12 bases between. As DNA, the CDR3 is TGTGCCAGCAGCGTAGAGGGGGCGGGGGACATTCAGTACTTC. It yields the protein CASSVEGAGDIQYF.

This clone was observed a single time. This chain connects TRBV19 to TRBJ2-7; D gene uncertain. The CDR3 length is 15 residues. Trimming stripped 8 bases from V and 7 bases from J, with 24 bases between. Germline loops: CDR1 LNHDA, CDR2 SQIVND (reference sequence). The CDR3, as DNA: TGTGCCAGTTCCCCCAACACGCACGGCCTTAAGGAGCAGTACTTC. It encodes CASSPNTHGLKEQYF.

This chain joins TRBV7-2 and TRBJ2-2, with D possibly being TRBD2 (6 bases). This CDR3 has 17 amino acids. Trimming cost V 4 bases and J 4 bases, with 19 bases left between them. Germline values: CDR1 SGHTA, CDR2 FQGNSA. The CDR3 DNA reads as TGTGCCAGCAGCTCGAAGCCTGCAGGTAGCGGCACCGGGGAGCTGTTTTTT. Translation: CASSSKPAGSGTGELFF.

The rearrangement joins TRBV7-3 to TRBJ2-7; D is uncertain. Between the trimmed V and J ends, which lost 3 bases and 6 bases, there was a span of 15 bases. The CDR3 has 14 residues. CDR1 and CDR2 (germline): SGHTA, FQGTGA. In DNA form, the CDR3 reads TGTGCCAGCAGCTTTACTGCGCCCCGGGCCGAGCAGTACTTC. Translation gives CASSFTAPRAEQYF.

This rearrangement joins TRBV21-1 to TRBJ1-3; no check of the table's D call, TRBD1, against the DNA was made. TRBV21-1 is recorded as a pseudogene. This CDR3 contains 15 residues. CDR3 sequence: CASMPGQHSGNTIYF. The CDR3 nucleotides are TGTGCCAGCATGCCGGGACAGCACTCTGGAAACACCATATATTTT.

The V gene is TRBV18, the J gene TRBJ2-7; 8 nucleotides align to TRBD1. Unmatched junction bases numbered 4, after V lost 0 bases and J lost 3 bases. The CDR3 loop spans 15 amino acids. CDR1 is KGHSH and CDR2 is LQKENI in the germline V gene. CDR3 loop: CASSPPGQESYEQYF. The CDR3 DNA is TGTGCCAGCTCACCACCGGGACAGGAAAGCTACGAGCAGTACTTC.

The chain carries TRBV14 and TRBJ2-1; unclear D gene. Germline CDR1 reads SGHDN; CDR2 reads FVKESK. CDR3 size: 14 residues. V shed 0 bases and J shed 10 bases, with 13 bases lying between them. CDR3 DNA: TGTGCCAGCAGCCAAGATAGGGCGTCAGGAGAGCAGTTCTTC. This codes for CASSQDRASGEQFF.

The rearrangement uses TRBV6-5 and TRBJ1-6, with D perhaps TRBD1 (6 bases). This CDR3 region has 12 residues. Germline V gene data show CDR1 as MNHEY and CDR2 as SVGAGI. V shed 8 bases and J shed 10 bases, with 12 bases lying between them. CDR3 residues: CASGTRGSPLHF. CDR3 bases: TGTGCCAGCGGTACAAGGGGGTCACCCCTCCACTTT.

The chain uses TRBV7-6 and TRBJ2-2; no firm D call. Germline V CDR1 and CDR2: SGHVS, FNYEAQ. This CDR3 spans 13 amino acids. With 6 bases removed from V and 7 bases from J, the gap between germline ends came to 12 bases. Here the CDR3 DNA reads TGTGCCAGCAGTTCATTAGCAGGCGGGGAGCTGTTTTTT. As protein: CASSSLAGGELFF.

CDR3 bases: TGCGCCAGCAGTCACCCGGGGCGAGAAGAGCAGTACTTC. Its protein product is CASSHPGREEQYF. J is TRBJ2-7 and V is TRBV10-2; either TRBD1 or TRBD2 may supply D (5 bases each). Germline V gene data show CDR1 as WSHSY and CDR2 as SAAADI. Trimming cost V 5 bases and J 7 bases, with 15 bases left between them. The CDR3 covers 13 residues.

V gene TRBV4-3 combines with J gene TRBJ1-1; TRBD1 might be the D (6 bases). Germline V gives CDR1 LGHNA, CDR2 YSLEER. The V end lost 1 base, the J end lost 8 bases, and 17 bases lay between the germline ends. CDR3 size: 15 residues. The CDR3 spells CASSQVSGGPYEAFF. The CDR3 DNA reads TGCGCCAGCAGCCAAGTTTCCGGGGGCCCCTACGAAGCTTTCTTT.

The chain couples TRBV2 to TRBJ2-3; the match to TRBD2 covers 13 bases. The junction had 6 bases not matched to a gene; V was cut back by 4 bases and J by 5 bases. The CDR3 consists of 16 residues. Germline assignment: CDR1 SNHLY and CDR2 FYNNEI. The CDR3 loop is CASSVLLAGGRDTQYF. The CDR3 bases are TGTGCCAGCAGTGTCCTACTAGCGGGAGGGAGAGATACGCAGTATTTT.

The table lists this clone with a count of one. The rearrangement links TRBV2 to TRBJ1-1; D gene unclear. CDR3 length: 15 residues. Trimming took 1 base from V and 1 from J, leaving 10 bases between them. Germline V gene sequence: CDR1 SNHLY, CDR2 FYNNEI. The CDR3: CASSEVKGGNTEAFF. In nucleotides, the CDR3 is TGTGCCAGCAGTGAAGTGAAGGGTGGGAACACTGAAGCTTTCTTT.

The chain uses TRBV4-1 and TRBJ2-7; 9 bases map to TRBD1. The CDR3 is 14 residues long. The germline V gene has CDR1 MGHRA and CDR2 YSYEKL. The J segment lost 7 bases and the V segment lost 5 bases, leaving 9 bases of the junction unmatched. The CDR3 region has the DNA TGCGCCAGCAGCGTGGACAGGGGCCGGGATGAGCAGTACTTC. Amino acid sequence: CASSVDRGRDEQYF.

V gene TRBV18 combines with J gene TRBJ2-2; perhaps TRBD1 as D (6 bases). CDR1 is KGHSH and CDR2 is LQKENI in the germline V gene. Deletions cut 5 bases from V and 5 bases from J, with 15 bases between. This CDR3 spans 15 amino acids. The DNA of the CDR3 is TGTGCCAGCTCATCCTATGAACAGGGTACCGGGGAGCTGTTTTTT. This translates into CASSSYEQGTGELFF.

The rearrangement joins TRBV7-9 to TRBJ2-5; possible D gene TRBD1, 5 bases. The CDR3 extends over 13 amino acids. CDR1 SEHNR and CDR2 FQNEAQ come from the germline V gene (reference sequence). The V end lost 8 bases, the J end lost 2 bases, and 12 bases lay between the germline ends. The CDR3: CASFDSLQETQYF. As DNA, the CDR3 is TGTGCCAGCTTCGACAGCCTACAAGAGACCCAGTACTTC.

This sequence joins TRBV19 and TRBJ2-3; D uncertain. This CDR3 is built from 13 residues. Germline V gene lookup returns CDR1 LNHDA and CDR2 SQIVND (reference sequence). V dropped 4 bases and J dropped 6 bases, with 11 bases sitting between them. CDR3 amino acids: CASSTAQVDTQYF. The CDR3 nucleotides are TGTGCCAGTAGTACCGCCCAGGTGGATACGCAGTATTTT. Together with reference TRBV19 and TRBJ2-3, the CDR3 gives the full variable domain: DGGITQSPKYLFRKEGQNVTLSCEQNLNHDAMYWYRQDPGQGLRLIYYSQIVNDFQKGDIAEGYSVSREKKESFPLTVTSAQKNPTAFYLCASSTAQVDTQYFGPGTRLTVL.

V gene TRBV27 combines with J gene TRBJ1-4; possibly TRBD1 for D (5 bases). Germline V gene lookup returns CDR1 MNHEY and CDR2 SMNVEV (reference sequence). CDR3 length equals 17 residues. Trimming shortened V by 4 bases and J by 7 bases, and 22 bases separated the two germline ends. CDR3 sequence reads: CASSSLWRGRRGEKLFF. CDR3 nucleotide sequence: TGTGCCAGCAGTTCCCTATGGAGGGGCAGGCGGGGTGAAAAACTGTTTTTT.

The chain is built from TRBV6-1 and TRBJ2-7; D is perhaps TRBD2 (6 bases). The V end was cut by 7 bases, the J end by 7 bases, with 14 bases between. This CDR3 has 12 residues. Germline CDR1 reads MNHNS; CDR2 reads SASEGT. The CDR3 spells CASTLGGGEQYF. The CDR3 nucleotides read TGTGCCAGCACTCTCGGGGGAGGAGAGCAGTACTTC.

In its sample, this clone was seen once. Other nucleotide sequences from this sample produce the same CDR3. The rearrangement uses TRBV6-1 and TRBJ1-5; D ambiguous. CDR3 length equals 13 residues. CDR1 and CDR2 (germline): MNHNS, SASEGT. Between the trimmed V and J ends, which lost 6 bases and 2 bases, there was a span of 8 bases. The CDR3 is CASRVGGNQPQHF. The CDR3, as DNA: TGTGCCAGCAGGGTCGGGGGCAATCAGCCCCAGCATTTT.

This chain joins TRBV7-3 and TRBJ1-1, with 7 bases matching TRBD1. V dropped 5 bases and J dropped 0; count of bases not matched to a gene: 6. The CDR3 has 15 amino acids. CDR1 is SGHTA, CDR2 FQGTGA, per germline. The CDR3 sequence: CASSPGGWVNTEAFF. The CDR3 DNA reads as TGTGCCAGCAGCCCAGGGGGGTGGGTGAACACTGAAGCTTTCTTT.

This chain uses TRBV7-2 with TRBJ2-3; D possibly corresponds to TRBD2 (5 bases). The germline V gene encodes CDR1 SGHTA and CDR2 FQGNSA. V was clipped by 4 bases and J by 4 bases, with 9 bases between them. The CDR3 is 13 amino acids. In DNA, the CDR3 is TGTGCCAGCAGCTCGAAACTAGCAGATACGCAGTATTTT. Its protein product is CASSSKLADTQYF.

The rearrangement uses TRBV7-8 and TRBJ2-1; D is perhaps TRBD2 (5 bases). In germline, CDR1 is SGHVS, CDR2 FQNEAQ. V gave up 4 bases and J gave up 5 bases, with 15 bases separating them. CDR3 length equals 15 residues. CDR3 bases: TGTGCCAGCAGCTCACGGGGAACTGCGAACAATGAGCAGTTCTTC. Translating it yields CASSSRGTANNEQFF.